These T cell receptor beta chains were read from a single sample in a study of T cell changes during pregnancy in multiple sclerosis. The method was immunoSEQ multiplex PCR; TCRdb's version includes in-frame clones alone and lacks a portion of them. The sample has tens of thousands of clones, more than 85% seen once. The sequencing used peripheral blood, collected before pregnancy. These receptors originate from a female donor with multiple sclerosis, enrolled in a pregnancy study. Each CDR3 is given with its conserved first and last residue. Fields, in order: J gene, V gene, clone size, D gene, CDR3 protein, CDR3 DNA. D genes are given only for firm matches. The size field is filled for only some rows; it gives once, few, many or a size class.

>TRBJ2-3|TRBV7-9|NA|NA
CASSFLISTDTQYF
TGTGCCAGCAGCTTCCTTATTAGCACAGATACGCAGTATTTT
>TRBJ2-3|TRBV5-4|NA|TRBD2
CASSPLAGGATDTQYF
TGTGCCAGCAGCCCGCTAGCGGGGGGCGCCACAGATACGCAGTATTTT
>TRBJ2-7|TRBV5-1|NA|NA
CASSLETSLPGASYEQYF
TGCGCCAGCAGCTTGGAGACTTCACTGCCAGGGGCCTCCTACGAGCAGTACTTC
>TRBJ1-6|TRBV19|NA|NA
CAIGTAYSPLHF
TGTGCCATCGGGACTGCTTATTCACCCCTCCACTTT
>TRBJ1-4|TRBV4-3|NA|NA
CASSQVQGTNEKLFF
TGCGCCAGCAGCCAAGTGCAGGGAACTAATGAAAAACTGTTTTTT
>TRBJ2-1|TRBV6-6|once|NA
CASSLTGTASDEQFF
TGTGCCAGCAGTCTGACCGGGACAGCTAGCGATGAGCAGTTCTTC
>TRBJ1-2|TRBV19|NA|NA
CASSIGNSPTYGYTF
TGTGCCAGTAGTATCGGTAATTCGCCCACCTATGGCTACACCTTC
>TRBJ1-2|TRBV18|NA|TRBD1
CASSPDRVYGYTF
TGTGCCAGCTCACCCGACAGGGTATATGGCTACACCTTC
>TRBJ2-7|TRBV27|NA|TRBD2
CASSPSVRTRAVFHEQYF
TGTGCCAGCAGTCCTTCAGTCAGGACTAGAGCAGTTTTCCACGAGCAGTACTTC
>TRBJ2-5|TRBV7-2|once|TRBD2
CASSWGGETQYF
TGTGCGAGCTCCTGGGGGGGGGAGACCCAGTACTTC
>TRBJ1-1|TRBV11-3|NA|NA
CASSLDQEQSNTEAFF
TGTGCCAGCAGCTTAGATCAGGAACAGTCGAACACTGAAGCTTTCTTT
>TRBJ1-4|TRBV27|once|TRBD1
CASSLSLGQSNEKLFF
TGTGCCAGCAGTTTATCCCTGGGACAGAGTAATGAAAAACTGTTTTTT
>TRBJ2-2|TRBV2|NA|NA
CASSDYRVGRRSNTGELFF
TGTGCCAGCAGTGACTACCGCGTGGGGCGCCGGTCGAACACCGGGGAGCTGTTTTTT
>TRBJ1-1|TRBV7-6|NA|TRBD1
CASSLRQGSGLAEAFF
TGTGCCAGCAGCTTAAGACAGGGGTCGGGGCTCGCTGAAGCTTTCTTT
>TRBJ2-7|TRBV19|NA|NA
CASSAGRRVYEQYF
TGTGCCAGTAGTGCCGGGCGCAGGGTATACGAGCAGTACTTC
>TRBJ1-1|TRBV7-9|NA|TRBD1
CASSRTGAASEAFF
TGTGCCAGCAGCCGGACAGGAGCGGCCTCTGAAGCTTTCTTT
>TRBJ2-5|TRBV20-1|NA|NA
CSASGETQYF
TGCAGTGCTAGCGGGGAGACCCAGTACTTC
>TRBJ2-3|TRBV29-1|once|NA
CSAAGATDTQYF
TGCAGCGCTGCCGGAGCCACAGATACGCAGTATTTT
>TRBJ2-7|TRBV27|NA|TRBD1
CASSYTPGQALGQYF
TGTGCCAGCAGTTATACCCCGGGACAGGCTCTAGGGCAGTACTTC
>TRBJ2-5|TRBV29-1|NA|NA
CSVVRQGLGETQYF
TGCAGCGTTGTGAGGCAGGGGCTGGGGGAGACCCAGTACTTC
>TRBJ2-1|TRBV6-5|NA|NA
CASSRDSAYNEQFF
TGTGCCAGCAGTCGAGACAGCGCCTACAATGAGCAGTTCTTC
>TRBJ1-1|TRBV27|NA|TRBD1
CASRQGERGTEAFF
TGTGCCAGCCGACAGGGGGAAAGAGGGACTGAAGCTTTCTTT
>TRBJ2-7|TRBV7-2|NA|NA
CASSLEVRESDEQYF
TGTGCCAGCAGCTTAGAAGTCAGGGAAAGCGACGAGCAGTACTTC
>TRBJ2-1|TRBV5-1|NA|NA
CASSEGLRSSYNEQFF
TGCGCCAGCAGCGAGGGACTCCGAAGCTCCTACAATGAGCAGTTCTTC
>TRBJ1-1|TRBV6-1|once|NA
CASTTPRIYTEAFF
TGTGCCAGCACGACTCCTCGAATTTACACTGAAGCTTTCTTT
>TRBJ1-1|TRBV5-1|NA|NA
CASSMLGVNTEAFF
TGCGCCAGCAGTATGCTAGGGGTGAACACTGAAGCTTTCTTT
>TRBJ2-3|TRBV4-2|NA|NA
CASSQVPLTITWTDTQYF
TGTGCCAGCAGCCAAGTCCCGCTGACTATTACTTGGACAGATACGCAGTATTTT
>TRBJ2-1|TRBV5-4|NA|TRBD1
CASSIDRALGNEQFF
TGTGCCAGCAGCATTGACAGGGCCCTAGGCAATGAGCAGTTCTTC
>TRBJ1-5|TRBV25-1|NA|TRBD1
CASSDPTGGEGQPQHF
TGTGCCAGCAGTGATCCTACAGGGGGCGAAGGACAGCCCCAGCATTTT
>TRBJ1-2|TRBV6-6|NA|TRBD1
CASGTGTGGWGYTF
TGTGCCAGCGGAACCGGGACAGGGGGCTGGGGCTACACCTTC
>TRBJ1-5|TRBV7-2|NA|TRBD1
CASTRGGGGQPQHF
TGTGCCAGCACTCGAGGAGGGGGCGGGCAGCCCCAGCATTTT
>TRBJ1-2|TRBV7-8|NA|TRBD1
CASSSRTGVFTNYGYTF
TGTGCCAGCAGCTCAAGGACAGGGGTTTTTACTAACTATGGCTACACCTTC
>TRBJ2-5|TRBV5-6|NA|NA
CASSLLQLQETQYF
TGTGCCAGCAGCTTGCTACAGCTTCAAGAGACCCAGTACTTC
>TRBJ2-3|TRBV19|NA|NA
CASSKGLTDTQYF
TGTGCCAGTAGTAAGGGACTTACAGATACGCAGTATTTT
>TRBJ2-1|TRBV10-1|NA|NA
CASSEAGYEQFF
TGCGCCAGCAGTGAGGCCGGTTATGAGCAGTTCTTC
>TRBJ2-1|TRBV19|NA|NA
CASSLAYRSSYNEQFF
TGTGCCAGTAGTCTTGCCTACAGGAGCTCCTACAATGAGCAGTTCTTC
>TRBJ1-2|TRBV6-1|NA|NA
CASSEGGGQVLRQAYF
TGTGCCAGCAGTGAAGGGGGAGGGCAGGTTTTGCGTCAGGCTTACTTC
>TRBJ1-2|TRBV7-2|NA|NA
CASSFESGGDYGYTF
TGTGCCAGCAGCTTCGAATCCGGGGGTGACTATGGCTACACCTTC
>TRBJ2-7|TRBV6-5|NA|TRBD2
CASNLAGGPSYEQYF
TGTGCCAGCAACCTAGCGGGAGGGCCCTCCTACGAGCAGTACTTC
>TRBJ2-7|TRBV5-6|NA|TRBD2
CASSQAPGLAAMSSYEQYF
TGTGCCAGCAGCCAAGCACCGGGACTAGCGGCTATGAGCTCCTACGAGCAGTACTTC
>TRBJ1-2|TRBV27|NA|TRBD1
CASSPGQVWGYTF
TGTGCCAGCAGTCCCGGACAGGTATGGGGCTACACCTTC
>TRBJ1-2|TRBV7-9|NA|NA
CASSLELDYGYTF
TGTGCCAGCAGCTTAGAACTGGACTATGGCTACACCTTC
>TRBJ1-1|TRBV7-8|NA|NA
CASSFPEGRENTEAFF
TGTGCCAGCAGCTTTCCCGAGGGGAGGGAGAACACTGAAGCTTTCTTT
>TRBJ2-4|TRBV30|NA|NA
CALLAKNIQYF
TGTGCTTTACTAGCCAAAAACATTCAGTACTTC
>TRBJ1-2|TRBV2|NA|TRBD1
CASSEQGVNYGYTF
TGTGCCAGCAGTGAGCAGGGGGTGAACTATGGCTACACCTTC
>TRBJ1-3|TRBV4-2|NA|NA
CASSQQGNSGNTIYF
TGTGCCAGCAGCCAACAGGGTAACTCTGGAAACACCATATATTTT
>TRBJ2-1|TRBV4-3|NA|TRBD2
CASSQLAGGTSEQFF
TGCGCCAGCAGCCAACTAGCGGGGGGGACAAGTGAGCAGTTCTTC
>TRBJ2-5|TRBV19|NA|TRBD1
CASSTPDRGETQYF
TGTGCCAGTAGTACTCCGGACAGGGGCGAGACCCAGTACTTC
>TRBJ1-2|TRBV29-1|NA|NA
CSVEKTERNGYTF
TGCAGCGTTGAAAAAACAGAAAGAAATGGCTACACCTTC
>TRBJ2-5|TRBV4-3|NA|TRBD2
CASSQVGDGGETQYF
TGCGCCAGCAGCCAAGTTGGGGACGGGGGGGAGACCCAGTACTTC